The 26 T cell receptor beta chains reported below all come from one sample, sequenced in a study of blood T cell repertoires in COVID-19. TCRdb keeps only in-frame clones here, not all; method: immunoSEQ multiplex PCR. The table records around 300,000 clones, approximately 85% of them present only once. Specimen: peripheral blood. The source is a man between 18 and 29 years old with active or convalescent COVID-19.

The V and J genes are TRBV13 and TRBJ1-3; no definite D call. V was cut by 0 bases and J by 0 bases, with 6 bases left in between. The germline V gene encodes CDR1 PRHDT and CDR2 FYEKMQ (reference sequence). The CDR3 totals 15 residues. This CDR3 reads CASSLGGFSGNTIYF. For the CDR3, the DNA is TGTGCCAGCAGCTTAGGCGGGTTCTCTGGAAACACCATATATTTT.

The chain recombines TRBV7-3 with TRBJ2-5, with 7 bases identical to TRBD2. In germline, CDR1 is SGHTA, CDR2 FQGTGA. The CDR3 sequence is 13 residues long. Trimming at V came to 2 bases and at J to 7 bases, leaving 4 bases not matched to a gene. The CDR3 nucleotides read TGTGCCAGCAGCTTAGAGCGGGGCTGGACCCAGTACTTC. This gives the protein CASSLERGWTQYF. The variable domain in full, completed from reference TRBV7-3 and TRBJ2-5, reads GAGVSQTPSNKVTEKGKYVELRCDPISGHTALYWYRQSLGQGPEFLIYFQGTGAADDSGLPNDRFFAVRPEGSVSTLKIQRTERGDSAVYLCASSLERGWTQYFGPGTRLLVL.

As DNA, the CDR3 is TGCGCCAGCAGCCTGGGGGAGGGGTACAATTCACCCCTCCACTTT. It specifies CASSLGEGYNSPLHF. This chain links TRBV4-3 with TRBJ1-6, with a tentative D call TRBD1 (5 bases). Trimming stripped 4 bases from V and 7 bases from J, with 14 bases between. Per germline, CDR1 LGHNA and CDR2 YSLEER. The CDR3 is made up of 15 amino acids.

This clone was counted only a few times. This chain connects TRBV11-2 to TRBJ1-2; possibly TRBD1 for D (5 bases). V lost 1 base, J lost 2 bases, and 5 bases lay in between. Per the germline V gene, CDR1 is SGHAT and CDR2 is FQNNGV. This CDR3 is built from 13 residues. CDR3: CASSLGQNYGYTF. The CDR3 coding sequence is TGTGCCAGCAGCTTAGGACAGAACTATGGCTACACCTTC.

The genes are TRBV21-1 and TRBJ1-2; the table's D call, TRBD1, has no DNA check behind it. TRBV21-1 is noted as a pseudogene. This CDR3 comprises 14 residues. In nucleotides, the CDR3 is TGTGCCAGCAGCAAAGACAGGGGAGTTCGGGGCTACACCTTC. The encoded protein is CASSKDRGVRGYTF.

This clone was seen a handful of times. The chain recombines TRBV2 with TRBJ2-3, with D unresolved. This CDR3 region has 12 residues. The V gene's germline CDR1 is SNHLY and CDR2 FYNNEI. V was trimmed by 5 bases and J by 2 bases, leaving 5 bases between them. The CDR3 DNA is TGTGCCAGCAGTCAGGACACAGATACGCAGTATTTT. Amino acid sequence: CASSQDTDTQYF.

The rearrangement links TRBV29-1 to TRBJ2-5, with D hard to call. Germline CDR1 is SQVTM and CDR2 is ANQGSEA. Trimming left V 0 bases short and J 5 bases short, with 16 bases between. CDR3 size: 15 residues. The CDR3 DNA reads TGCAGCGTTGAAGATGTCCTTACGGGTAGGGAGACCCAGTACTTC. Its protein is CSVEDVLTGRETQYF.

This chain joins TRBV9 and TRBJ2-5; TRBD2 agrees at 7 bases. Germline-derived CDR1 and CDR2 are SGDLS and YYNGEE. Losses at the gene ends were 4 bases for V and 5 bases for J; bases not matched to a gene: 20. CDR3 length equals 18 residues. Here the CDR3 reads CASSNLRGGTKLGETQYF. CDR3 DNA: TGTGCCAGCAGCAATCTCCGTGGCGGGACTAAACTTGGGGAGACCCAGTACTTC.

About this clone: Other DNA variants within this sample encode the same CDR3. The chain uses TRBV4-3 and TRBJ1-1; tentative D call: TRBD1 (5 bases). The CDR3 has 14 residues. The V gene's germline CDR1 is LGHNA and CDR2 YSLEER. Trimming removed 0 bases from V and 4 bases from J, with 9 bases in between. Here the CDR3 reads CASSQDGRGTEAFF. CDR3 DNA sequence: TGCGCCAGCAGCCAAGACGGTAGGGGCACTGAAGCTTTCTTT.

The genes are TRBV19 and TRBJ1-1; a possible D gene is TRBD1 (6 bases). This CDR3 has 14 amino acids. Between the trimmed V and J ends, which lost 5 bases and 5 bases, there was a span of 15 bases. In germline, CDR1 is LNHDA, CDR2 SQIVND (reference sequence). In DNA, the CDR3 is TGTGCCAGTAGTTTGAACCCAGGGGAGACTGAAGCTTTCTTT. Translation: CASSLNPGETEAFF.

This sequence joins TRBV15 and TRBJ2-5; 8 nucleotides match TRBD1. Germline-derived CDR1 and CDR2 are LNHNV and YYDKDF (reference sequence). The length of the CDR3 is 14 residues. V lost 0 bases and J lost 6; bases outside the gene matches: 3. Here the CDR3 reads CATSRDRGPKTQYF. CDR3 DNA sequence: TGTGCCACCAGCAGAGACAGGGGGCCGAAGACCCAGTACTTC. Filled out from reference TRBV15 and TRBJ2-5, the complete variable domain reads DAMVIQNPRYQVTQFGKPVTLSCSQTLNHNVMYWYQQKSSQAPKLLFHYYDKDFNNEADTPDNFQSRRPNTSFCFLDIRSPGLGDTAMYLCATSRDRGPKTQYFGPGTRLLVL.

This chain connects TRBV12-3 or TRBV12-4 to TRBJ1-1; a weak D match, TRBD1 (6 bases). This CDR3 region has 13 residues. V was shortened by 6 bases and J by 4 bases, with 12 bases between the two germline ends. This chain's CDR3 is CASSQGRATEAFF. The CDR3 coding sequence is TGTGCCAGCAGCCAGGGGAGAGCCACTGAAGCTTTCTTT.

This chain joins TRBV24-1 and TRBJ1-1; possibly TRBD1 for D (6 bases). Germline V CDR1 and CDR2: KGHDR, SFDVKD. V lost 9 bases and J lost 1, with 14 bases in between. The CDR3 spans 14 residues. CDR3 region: CATELGDKNTEAFF. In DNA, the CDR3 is TGTGCCACCGAGTTAGGGGACAAGAACACTGAAGCTTTCTTT.

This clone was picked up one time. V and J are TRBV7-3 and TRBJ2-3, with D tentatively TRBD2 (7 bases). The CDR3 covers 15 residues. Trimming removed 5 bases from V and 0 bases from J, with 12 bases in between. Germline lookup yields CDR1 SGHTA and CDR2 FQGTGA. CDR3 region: CASSLGGDSTDTQYF. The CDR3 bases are TGTGCCAGCAGCCTAGGGGGGGACAGCACAGATACGCAGTATTTT.

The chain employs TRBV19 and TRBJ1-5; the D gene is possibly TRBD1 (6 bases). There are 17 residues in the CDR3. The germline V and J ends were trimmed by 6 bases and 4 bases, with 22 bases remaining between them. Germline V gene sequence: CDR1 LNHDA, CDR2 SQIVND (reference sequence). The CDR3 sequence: CASRDYGGQLGNQPQHF. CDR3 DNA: TGTGCCAGTAGGGACTACGGGGGGCAATTGGGAAATCAGCCCCAGCATTTT.

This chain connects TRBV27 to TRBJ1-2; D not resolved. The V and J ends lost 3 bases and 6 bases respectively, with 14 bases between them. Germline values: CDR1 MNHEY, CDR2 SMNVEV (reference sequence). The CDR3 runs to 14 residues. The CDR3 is CASSFASQSHGYTF. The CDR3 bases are TGTGCCAGCAGTTTTGCGTCGCAATCCCATGGCTACACCTTC.

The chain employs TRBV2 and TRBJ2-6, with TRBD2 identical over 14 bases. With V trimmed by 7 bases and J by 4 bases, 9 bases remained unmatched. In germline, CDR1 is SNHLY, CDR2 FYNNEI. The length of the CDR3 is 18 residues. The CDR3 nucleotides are TGTGCCAGCACCAGACTAGCGGGGGGGCCAAGAGGGGCCAACGTCCTGACTTTC. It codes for CASTRLAGGPRGANVLTF.

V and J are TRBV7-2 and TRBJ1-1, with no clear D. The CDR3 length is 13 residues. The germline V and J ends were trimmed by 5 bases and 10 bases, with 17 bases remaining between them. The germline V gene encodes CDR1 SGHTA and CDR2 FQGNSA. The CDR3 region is CASSPDGLGRAFF. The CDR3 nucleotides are TGTGCCAGCAGCCCCGACGGGTTGGGGAGAGCTTTCTTT.

The CDR3 nucleotides read TGTGCCAGCAGCTTAGGGGGAGGGCAGATCTATGGCTACACCTTC. Translation gives CASSLGGGQIYGYTF. This rearrangement joins TRBV7-2 to TRBJ1-2; no reliable D call. The ends were cut back, 1 base at V and 4 bases at J, with 13 bases in the middle. This CDR3 has 15 amino acids. Per germline, CDR1 SGHTA and CDR2 FQGNSA. Together with reference TRBV7-2 and TRBJ1-2, the CDR3 gives the full variable domain: GAGVSQSPSNKVTEKGKDVELRCDPISGHTALYWYRQSLGQGLEFLIYFQGNSAPDKSGLPSDRFSAERTGGSVSTLTIQRTQQEDSAVYLCASSLGGGQIYGYTFGSGTRLTVV.

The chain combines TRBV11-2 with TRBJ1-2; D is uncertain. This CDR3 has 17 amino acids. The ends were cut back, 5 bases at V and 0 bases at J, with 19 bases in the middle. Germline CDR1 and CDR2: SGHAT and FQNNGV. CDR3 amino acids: CASSPSGEWGSNYGYTF. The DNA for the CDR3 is TGTGCCAGCAGCCCCTCCGGGGAGTGGGGATCTAACTATGGCTACACCTTC.

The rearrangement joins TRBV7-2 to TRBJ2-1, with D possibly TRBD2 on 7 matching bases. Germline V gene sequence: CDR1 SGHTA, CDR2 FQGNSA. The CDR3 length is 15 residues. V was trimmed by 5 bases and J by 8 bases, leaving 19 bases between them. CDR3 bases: TGTGCCAGCAGCCTGGCGGGGGCCCCCCGGGATGAGCAGTTCTTC. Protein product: CASSLAGAPRDEQFF.

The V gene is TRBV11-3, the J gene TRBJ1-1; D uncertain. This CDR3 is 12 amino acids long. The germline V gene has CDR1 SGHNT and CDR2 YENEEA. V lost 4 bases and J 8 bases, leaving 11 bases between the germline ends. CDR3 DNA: TGTGCCAGCAGCTATGCAGAGGGCGAAGCTTTCTTT. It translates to CASSYAEGEAFF.

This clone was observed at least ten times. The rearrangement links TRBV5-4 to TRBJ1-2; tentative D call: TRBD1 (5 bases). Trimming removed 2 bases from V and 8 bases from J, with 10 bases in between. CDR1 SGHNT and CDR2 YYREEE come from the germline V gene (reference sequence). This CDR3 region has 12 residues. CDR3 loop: CASSLADSGYTF. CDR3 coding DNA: TGTGCCAGCAGCTTAGCTGACAGCGGCTACACCTTC.

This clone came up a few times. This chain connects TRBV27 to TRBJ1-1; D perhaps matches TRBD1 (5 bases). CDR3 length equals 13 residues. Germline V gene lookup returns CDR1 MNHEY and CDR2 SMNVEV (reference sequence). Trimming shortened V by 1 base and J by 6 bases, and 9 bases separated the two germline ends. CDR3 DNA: TGTGCCAGCAGTTTATTCCCAGGGCCTGAAGCTTTCTTT. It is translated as CASSLFPGPEAFF.

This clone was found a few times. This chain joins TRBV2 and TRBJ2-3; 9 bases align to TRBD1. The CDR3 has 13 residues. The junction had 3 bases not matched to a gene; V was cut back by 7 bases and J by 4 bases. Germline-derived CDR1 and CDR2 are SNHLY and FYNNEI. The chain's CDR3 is CASNRGPADTQYF. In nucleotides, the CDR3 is TGTGCCAGCAACAGGGGGCCGGCAGATACGCAGTATTTT.

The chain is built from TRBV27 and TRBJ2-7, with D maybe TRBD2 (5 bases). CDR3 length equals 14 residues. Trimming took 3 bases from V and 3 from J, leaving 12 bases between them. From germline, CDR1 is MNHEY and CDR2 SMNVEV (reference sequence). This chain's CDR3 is CASSFRLGVYEQYF. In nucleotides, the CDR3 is TGTGCCAGCAGTTTCCGTTTGGGAGTCTACGAGCAGTACTTC.